These T cell receptor beta chains were read from a single sample in a study of T cells expressing NK-cell markers. Reanalyzing the 5' RACE reads, TCRdb keeps one entry per CDR3 protein, without DNA. The sample totals about 450,000 distinct CDR3 sequences; its top ten clones hold approximately 6.8%. The sequencing input was blood T cells: a sorted CD56 or NKG2C T cell subset, CD4+ or CD8+ T cells, or bulk PBMC T cells (not recorded which). The receptor set was obtained from a woman between 18 and 75 years old in good health. Both conserved end residues are part of each CDR3. Each record gives: V gene, J gene, CDR3 protein.

>TRBV7-2|TRBJ2-2
CASSLRASGMTGELFF
>TRBV20-1|TRBJ2-4
CSAPPGGVKNIQYF
>TRBV7-9|TRBJ1-1
CASSLPQGAFF
>TRBV2|TRBJ2-1
CASSEALRGGGEQFF
>TRBV5-1|TRBJ1-1
CASSLGEGHTEAFF
>TRBV29-1|TRBJ2-1
CSDERGYDEQFF
>TRBV29-1|TRBJ2-3
CSKRDNTDTQYF
>TRBV11-2|TRBJ2-5
CASSLRLAGQETQYF
>TRBV18|TRBJ2-1
CASSPLQGNSYNEQFF
>TRBV15|TRBJ2-5
CATKGAGNQETQYF
>TRBV3-1|TRBJ2-3
CASSDIPGLAGASDTQYF
>TRBV24-1|TRBJ1-5
CATSDSRTNNQPQHF
>TRBV24-1|TRBJ2-5
CATSLAGAETQYF
>TRBV3-1|TRBJ1-6
CASSPTPGTGSSYNSPLHF
>TRBV4-3|TRBJ2-1
CASSQVGTSGRNEQFF
>TRBV10-3|TRBJ2-7
CAISEGRDRATYEQYF
>TRBV28|TRBJ1-4
CATVQGANEKLFF
>TRBV5-1|TRBJ1-1
CASSQGDRANTEAFF
>TRBV12-3/TRBV12-4|TRBJ2-3
CASSLGTGVSDTQYF
>TRBV7-2|TRBJ1-3
CASSLKTGAAGYF
>TRBV7-2|TRBJ1-2
CASSLVWGAHSFYGYTF
>TRBV20-1|TRBJ2-1
CSARATTSYNEQFF
>TRBV12-3/TRBV12-4|TRBJ2-5
CASSFLERETQYF
>TRBV28|TRBJ2-7
CASRMPGTGLYEQYF
>TRBV25-1|TRBJ2-7
CASAQGPYEQYF
>TRBV5-6|TRBJ2-7
CASSLSALAYEQYF
>TRBV20-1|TRBJ1-1
CSSKVNTEAFF
>TRBV6-5|TRBJ2-3
CASSTSGIGVATDTQYF
>TRBV29-1|TRBJ2-1
CSANDPTLAGGPSYNEQFF
>TRBV28|TRBJ1-6
CASSPRGQMNNSPLHF
>TRBV20-1|TRBJ2-2
CSASPGGNTGELFF
>TRBV29-1|TRBJ2-5
CSVEKGGRETQYF
>TRBV12-3/TRBV12-4|TRBJ2-1
CASSLWLAGGNEQFF
>TRBV4-1|TRBJ2-5
CASSQGTGSLQETQYF
>TRBV6-1|TRBJ1-1
CASSEWPGSGTQAFF
>TRBV9|TRBJ1-2
CASSANRGTNYGYTF
>TRBV5-1|TRBJ2-1
CASSIWQSSYNEQFF
>TRBV5-1|TRBJ2-5
CASSLALGLAGQETQYF
>TRBV6-1|TRBJ1-1
CASSVGLTEAFF
>TRBV20-1|TRBJ2-3
CSARSGLGAQYF
>TRBV5-6|TRBJ2-1
CASSSPGTVYNEQFF
>TRBV29-1|TRBJ2-1
CSVWGGTEQFF
>TRBV7-2|TRBJ1-4
CASSLRGGEKLFF